These 20 T cell receptor beta chains came from one sample sequenced in a study of blood T cell repertoires in COVID-19. Profiling relied on immunoSEQ multiplex PCR, and the TCRdb table lists in-frame clones only, not all of them. The sample gives roughly 150,000 clones, about 85% of which show up once; 2.4% is in the top ten. The material sequenced was peripheral blood. The origin of the receptors is a woman in her seventies with acute or convalescent COVID-19.

The rearrangement uses TRBV24-1 and TRBJ2-5; possible D gene TRBD2, 6 bases. From germline, CDR1 is KGHDR and CDR2 SFDVKD. The CDR3 is 15 amino acids. Trimming left V 5 bases short and J 0 bases short, with 12 bases between. The chain's CDR3 is CATSVSGGYQETQYF. In DNA, the CDR3 is TGTGCCACCAGTGTTTCCGGGGGTTACCAAGAGACCCAGTACTTC.

The rearrangement uses TRBV4-3 and TRBJ1-2; TRBD1 agrees at 7 bases. With 1 base clipped from V and 10 bases from J, the junction kept 9 bases outside the gene matches. The CDR3 loop spans 14 amino acids. The germline gives CDR1 LGHNA, CDR2 YSLEER. In DNA form, the CDR3 reads TGCGCCAGCAGCCAAGCCGGGACAGCCAGCGTCTACACCTTC. It codes for CASSQAGTASVYTF.

The gene calls are TRBV18 and TRBJ2-7; D remains ambiguous. The V and J ends lost 0 bases and 9 bases respectively, with 12 bases between them. Germline-derived CDR1 and CDR2 are KGHSH and LQKENI. The CDR3 is 13 residues long. This CDR3 is CASSPPAEVGQYF. CDR3 DNA sequence: TGTGCCAGCTCACCACCCGCAGAGGTAGGGCAGTACTTC.

This chain uses TRBV18 with TRBJ2-5, with 10 bases matching TRBD2. Germline V gene data show CDR1 as KGHSH and CDR2 as LQKENI. The length of the CDR3 is 15 residues. Trimming cost V 3 bases and J 6 bases; bases outside gene matches: 7. This CDR3 is CASSPSSGGAKTQYF. The CDR3 nucleotides are TGTGCCAGCTCACCCTCGAGCGGGGGGGCGAAGACCCAGTACTTC.

This clone was observed a handful of times. This chain joins TRBV6-5 and TRBJ1-5; TRBD1 might be the D (6 bases). The germline V gene has CDR1 MNHEY and CDR2 SVGAGI. Between the trimmed V and J ends, which lost 4 bases and 4 bases, there was a span of 11 bases. The CDR3 covers 14 residues. CDR3 sequence: CASSFAGVNQPQHF. The CDR3 bases are TGTGCCAGCAGTTTCGCAGGGGTTAATCAGCCCCAGCATTTT.

The genes are TRBV28 and TRBJ1-6, with a tentative D call TRBD1 (6 bases). The CDR3 is 14 residues long. Per the germline V gene, CDR1 is MDHEN and CDR2 is SYDVKM. Trimming stripped 2 bases from V and 9 bases from J, with 11 bases between. CDR3 protein: CASSLQGPSSPLHF. The CDR3 DNA follows: TGTGCCAGCAGTTTACAGGGGCCCTCTTCACCCCTCCACTTT.

This clone was seen a single time. The chain links TRBV9 to TRBJ1-2, with D perhaps matching TRBD1 (6 bases). From germline, CDR1 is SGDLS and CDR2 YYNGEE. The CDR3 consists of 14 residues. The V gene lost 0 bases and the J gene lost 0 bases, with 6 bases spanning the gap. CDR3: CASSVGQANYGYTF. CDR3 DNA: TGTGCCAGCAGCGTAGGACAGGCTAACTATGGCTACACCTTC.

This chain joins TRBV28 and TRBJ2-3; the D gene is possibly TRBD1 (5 bases). CDR3 size: 15 residues. Trimming pared 4 bases from V and 10 bases from J, leaving 21 bases between. The germline CDR1 and CDR2 sequences are MDHEN and SYDVKM. As DNA, the CDR3 is TGTGCCAGCAGTTCGATCGACAGCTTCATGCTCTCGCAGTATTTT. Translation: CASSSIDSFMLSQYF.

The chain is built from TRBV28 and TRBJ1-2; 8 positions match TRBD1. Germline-derived CDR1 and CDR2 are MDHEN and SYDVKM. The CDR3 consists of 12 residues. V gave up 7 bases and J gave up 14 bases; unmatched junction bases: 12. CDR3 in DNA: TGTGCCAGCACCTTACAGGGGGTCCCGAGGACCTTC. Its protein is CASTLQGVPRTF.

V and J are TRBV9 and TRBJ1-4; possible D gene TRBD1, 5 bases. Deletions cut 0 bases from V and 7 bases from J, with 13 bases between. The CDR3 sequence is 15 residues long. The V gene's germline CDR1 is SGDLS and CDR2 YYNGEE. CDR3 in amino acids: CASSVGGRVSEKLFF. CDR3 in DNA: TGTGCCAGCAGCGTAGGAGGCAGGGTTAGTGAAAAACTGTTTTTT.

This chain uses TRBV29-1 with TRBJ2-2, with D maybe TRBD1 (6 bases). V lost 4 bases and J 3 bases, leaving 12 bases between the germline ends. CDR3 length: 14 amino acids. The germline gives CDR1 SQVTM, CDR2 ANQGSEA. CDR3 sequence (DNA): TGCAGCGTTGTCGAACAGGGCTACACCGGGGAGCTGTTTTTT. It translates to CSVVEQGYTGELFF.

V is TRBV5-8 and J is TRBJ2-1, with D possibly TRBD2 on 5 matching bases. The CDR3 is 18 amino acids. Trimming took 0 bases from V and 2 from J, leaving 18 bases between them. Per germline, CDR1 SGHTS and CDR2 YDEGEE. CDR3 nucleotide sequence: TGTGCCAGCAGCTTGGCCAGGCAGTCCTTTAGCGCCTACAATGAGCAGTTCTTC. Protein product: CASSLARQSFSAYNEQFF.

V usage is TRBV4-1 and J usage is TRBJ2-7; 9 nucleotides agree with TRBD1. V lost 0 bases and J lost 7; bases outside the gene matches: 7. Germline V gene data show CDR1 as MGHRA and CDR2 as YSYEKL. The CDR3 totals 15 residues. The CDR3, as DNA: TGCGCCAGCAGCCAAGATGGGACAGGGTTGTGGGAGCAGTACGTC. Translated, it gives CASSQDGTGLWEQYV.

The genes are TRBV3-1 (or the pseudogene TRBV3-2) and TRBJ1-5; D is unresolved. The CDR3 has 14 residues. V shed 0 bases and J shed 0 bases, with 3 bases lying between them. Germline V gives CDR1 LGHDT, CDR2 YNNKEL (reference sequence). This CDR3 reads CASSQDHSNQPQHF. CDR3 DNA sequence: TGTGCCAGCAGCCAAGATCATAGCAATCAGCCCCAGCATTTT.

The CDR3 spells CAISAGTAQINYGYTF. The CDR3 DNA reads as TGTGCCATCAGCGCCGGGACAGCTCAAATTAACTATGGCTACACCTTC. This chain connects TRBV10-3 to TRBJ1-2, with 7 nucleotides matching TRBD1. The germline gives CDR1 ENHRY, CDR2 SYGVKD. With 6 bases clipped from V and 1 base from J, the junction kept 11 bases outside the gene matches. The CDR3 totals 16 residues.

The chain links TRBV5-6 to TRBJ1-6; a weak D match, TRBD1 (5 bases). There are 17 residues in the CDR3. Per the germline V gene, CDR1 is SGHDT and CDR2 is YYEEEE. The germline V and J ends were trimmed by 3 bases and 0 bases, with 13 bases remaining between them. The CDR3, as DNA: TGTGCCAGCAGCTCTATGGAGGGGAGCTCCTATAATTCACCCCTCCACTTT. This sequence encodes CASSSMEGSSYNSPLHF.

CDR3 coding DNA: TGTGCCAGCAGCCAACTAGGCCCCGGGAAGTATCAGCCCCAGCATTTT. It translates to CASSQLGPGKYQPQHF. The V call is TRBV4-2, the J call TRBJ1-5; D gene unclear. The germline V gene has CDR1 LGHNA and CDR2 YNFKEQ. The CDR3 consists of 16 residues. Trimming cost V 2 bases and J 5 bases, with 16 bases left between them.

This sequence joins TRBV10-3 and TRBJ1-1; 7 bases line up with TRBD1. CDR1 ENHRY and CDR2 SYGVKD come from the germline V gene. Trimming removed 5 bases from V and 4 bases from J; junction bases left unmatched: 16. This CDR3 region has 17 residues. The CDR3, as DNA: TGTGCCATCAGTACCCATCCAATAAACAGGGGAGGCACTGAAGCTTTCTTT. Protein sequence: CAISTHPINRGGTEAFF.

V gene TRBV19 combines with J gene TRBJ1-2; D not certain. The germline V gene encodes CDR1 LNHDA and CDR2 SQIVND (reference sequence). Trimming took off 5 bases at V and 1 base at J, with 11 bases between the two ends. The CDR3 runs to 14 residues. CDR3: CASSASQVNYGYTF. The CDR3 region has the DNA TGTGCCAGTAGTGCCTCTCAGGTTAACTATGGCTACACCTTC.

The V and J genes are TRBV27 and TRBJ1-2; 8 bases agree with TRBD1. Germline V CDR1 and CDR2: MNHEY, SMNVEV (reference sequence). The CDR3 contains 15 residues. V lost 2 bases, J lost 0 bases, and 2 bases stayed unmatched. CDR3 amino acids: CASSLGQGANYGYTF. The CDR3 DNA reads as TGTGCCAGCAGTTTAGGACAGGGAGCTAACTATGGCTACACCTTC.